Described below is a single T cell receptor beta chain sequence and its context. The entry originates in a study of cytomegalovirus exposure and HLA in healthy donors. PCR used 60 Vbeta primers and 13 Jbeta primers. Sequencing used immunoSEQ multiplex PCR; TCRdb keeps in-frame clones, though not all of them. Of about 50,000 clones listed, around four fifths are singletons. The CDR3 runs 16 residues. Losses at the gene ends were 6 bases for V and 7 bases for J; bases not matched to a gene: 14. Germline V lookup: CDR1 LNHDA, CDR2 SQIVND (reference sequence). The chain recombines TRBV19 with TRBJ1-1; TRBD1 aligns across 10 bases. This receptor was taken from a man aged 25 to 45 in good health and CMV-seronegative. The sample taken for sequencing was PBMCs. This CDR3 is CASSPRDRGSTLEAFF. Here the CDR3 DNA reads TGTGCCAGTAGCCCCCGGGACAGGGGAAGCACGCTTGAAGCTTTCTTT.